These T cell receptor beta chains were read from a single sample in a study of Ad26.COV2.S vaccination and SARS-CoV-2 variants. The data were produced by immunoSEQ multiplex PCR, yet TCRdb's version contains in-frame clones alone and is incomplete. The sample includes about 680,000 clones, approximately 88% seen only once; the top ten take approximately 1.5%. The material was peripheral blood, obtained in a trial of Ad26.COV2.S vaccine versus placebo. These receptors were collected from a person between 18 and 60 years old who received the Ad26.COV2.S COVID-19 vaccine or a placebo. Each CDR3 is given with its conserved first and last residue.

>TRBJ2-1|17|TRBV11-2
CASSLTSGSSVSGEQFF
>TRBJ1-5|13|TRBV29-1
CSVAQGASQPQHF
>TRBJ2-7|13|TRBV6-5
CASLRGAAYEQYF
>TRBJ1-2|13|TRBV27
CASSSQDRDGYTF
>TRBJ1-4|13|TRBV12-3/TRBV12-4
CASSLRPNEKLFF
>TRBJ2-3|15|TRBV2
CASRLDTSSTDTQYF
>TRBJ2-3|14|TRBV10-3
CAIRGTPPTDTQYF
>TRBJ2-3|14|TRBV5-4
CASSPWTNTDTQYF
>TRBJ2-2|14|TRBV7-3
CASSRQPGPGELFF
>TRBJ1-2|16|TRBV5-6
CASSLKQKLTNYGYTF
>TRBJ1-1|14|TRBV5-4
CASSPRTGNTEAFF
>TRBJ2-2|15|TRBV19
CASKGGTLNTGELFF
>TRBJ2-7|12|TRBV3-1/TRBV3-2
CASSRLAYEQYF
>TRBJ2-5|15|TRBV9
CASSVASGGAETQYF
>TRBJ2-1|16|TRBV9
CASSVRSSGSQNEQFF
>TRBJ1-4|13|TRBV5-5
CASSRARGEKLFF
>TRBJ1-2|12|TRBV6-5
CASEQVFYGYTF
>TRBJ1-4|15|TRBV6-6
CASSPHRTTNEKLFF
>TRBJ1-2|15|TRBV18
CASSPASTALGGYTF
>TRBJ2-1|11|TRBV11-2
CASSLDPEQFF
>TRBJ2-1|16|TRBV11-3
CASSLGRLASYNEQFF
>TRBJ1-1|15|TRBV6-5
CASSYSAGRRTEAFF
>TRBJ1-1|13|TRBV20-1
CSASGDKNTEAFF
>TRBJ2-1|14|TRBV5-1
CASSLAVGNNEQFF
>TRBJ2-7|14|TRBV30
CAWTPRAVIYEQYF
>TRBJ1-4|21|TRBV15
CATSRESQGTGGSPTNEKLFF
>TRBJ2-7|17|TRBV7-9
CASSTTSGGPSDYEQYF
>TRBJ2-3|12|TRBV18
CASSPTVDTQYF
>TRBJ2-7|12|TRBV5-6
CASSLESYEQYF
>TRBJ1-6|15|TRBV6-5
CASTLGRGWNSPLHF
>TRBJ2-1|14|TRBV5-1
CASSSLYVRDEQFF
>TRBJ2-2|13|TRBV5-1
CASSSTDTGELFF
>TRBJ2-7|14|TRBV18
CASFPGETDNEQYF
>TRBJ2-3|15|TRBV24-1
CATSDPGQAADTQYF
>TRBJ1-2|15|TRBV5-8
CASSLAGGWFLGYTF
>TRBJ2-1|14|TRBV18
CASSSGGNNNEQFF
>TRBJ2-5|15|TRBV11-3
CASSLGREISETQYF